A selection of T cell receptor beta chains follows, all from one sample in a study of shared clonotypes between healthy human individuals. The table came from immunoSEQ multiplex PCR; TCRdb's copy has only in-frame clones and leaves some out. The data contain about 1.5 million clones, under 99% of them singletons. Material for sequencing was naive CD4+ T cells sorted from blood. These receptors were collected from a young man in good health. CDR3s include the opening cysteine and the closing phenylalanine or tryptophan. The D gene is left open where the match is weak. Clone size is shown for a subset of rows, as once, few, many or a class of expanded clone.

clone_size j_call v_call d_call cdr3_nt cdr3_aa
once TRBJ2-7 TRBV18 TRBD2 TGTGCCAGCTCACCCGGACTAGCGGGACGTACGCCCCTACCCGAGCAGTACTTC CASSPGLAGRTPLPEQYF
NA TRBJ2-3 TRBV28 NA TGTGCCAGCCTTTCGTATCCAGATACGCAGTATTTT CASLSYPDTQYF
NA TRBJ2-1 TRBV7-3 TRBD2 TGTGCCAGCAGCCCTAGCGGGAGTTCCTACAATGAGCAGTTCTTC CASSPSGSSYNEQFF
NA TRBJ2-1 TRBV9 NA TGTGCCAGCAGCGTCCTAGCGCACTCCTACAATGAGCAGTTCTTC CASSVLAHSYNEQFF
NA TRBJ2-3 TRBV14 TRBD2 TGTGCCAGCAGCCATGTATTAGCGGGTTTCACAGATACGCAGTATTTT CASSHVLAGFTDTQYF
NA TRBJ2-1 TRBV5-1 NA TGCGCCAGCAGCTCGACAGGATACAATGAGCAGTTCTTC CASSSTGYNEQFF
NA TRBJ2-3 TRBV29-1 NA TGCAGCGTTGATCACGGGGGGCCCGGGCTTTCGCCTCAAGATACGCAGTATTTT CSVDHGGPGLSPQDTQYF
NA TRBJ1-2 TRBV4-1 NA TGCGCCAGCAGCCAGCCAACCCAGGGCCCGTCATATGGCTACACCTTC CASSQPTQGPSYGYTF
NA TRBJ1-5 TRBV10-2 NA TGCGCCAGCAGTGAGACGGGGCGATTCGGAGTTCAGCCCCAGCATTTT CASSETGRFGVQPQHF
NA TRBJ2-1 TRBV28 TRBD2 TGTGCCAGCAGTCTAGAGACTAGCGGGAAATCAAGATACAATGAGCAGTTCTTC CASSLETSGKSRYNEQFF
NA TRBJ2-3 TRBV18 NA TGTGCCAGCTCGCTTGACAGAGATACGCAGTATTTT CASSLDRDTQYF
NA TRBJ2-1 TRBV9 TRBD2 TGTGCCAGCAGCGTAGCCACTAGCGGGAACATTAAGGATGAGCAGTTCTTC CASSVATSGNIKDEQFF
NA TRBJ2-7 TRBV15 NA TGTGCCACCAGCAGAGATGGGGCAGGGACCGAGCAGTACTTC CATSRDGAGTEQYF
NA TRBJ1-2 TRBV28 TRBD1 TGTGCCAGCAGCTATACAGGGGGCAACTATGGCTACACCTTC CASSYTGGNYGYTF
NA TRBJ2-7 TRBV28 NA TGTGCCAGCAGTACAGGTCTCGAGCAGTACTTC CASSTGLEQYF
NA TRBJ2-7 TRBV28 NA TGTGCCAGCAGTTCTCCGGGAGACGGTGATCCCCGCGAGCAGTACTTC CASSSPGDGDPREQYF
once TRBJ2-7 TRBV7-9 NA TGTGCCAGCAGCCCCCCTGAACCTTCCTACGAGCAGTACTTC CASSPPEPSYEQYF
NA TRBJ1-1 TRBV6-5 NA TGTGCCAGCAGTTCCCAGGGTAGGAACACTGAAGCTTTCTTT CASSSQGRNTEAFF
NA TRBJ2-7 TRBV29-1 TRBD2 TGCAGCGTCTCTAGCGGGACGCTCTACGAGCAGTACTTC CSVSSGTLYEQYF
NA TRBJ2-5 TRBV5-1 NA TGCGCCAGCAGCTCAGGGGGGTGGCAAGAGACCCAGTACTTC CASSSGGWQETQYF
NA TRBJ2-5 TRBV5-1 TRBD1 TGCGCCAGCAGCTTGGATCCTATGGGACAGGGGACAGGAGAGACCCAGTACTTC CASSLDPMGQGTGETQYF
NA TRBJ2-7 TRBV10-3 TRBD2 TGTGCCATCAGTGTCAAGGCTAGCGGGAGGGTAGACGAGCAGTACTTC CAISVKASGRVDEQYF
NA TRBJ2-7 TRBV5-5 NA TGTGCCAGCAGCTTGAGGGGAGGCCACTCCTACGAGCAGTACTTC CASSLRGGHSYEQYF
NA TRBJ2-3 TRBV6-1 NA TGTGCCAGCAGTGAAACCATTAGCGGAGCTAGCACAGATACGCAGTATTTT CASSETISGASTDTQYF
NA TRBJ2-2 TRBV5-1 NA TGCGCCAGCAGCCCGTCAGTGGCGACCGGGGAGCTGTTTTTT CASSPSVATGELFF
NA TRBJ2-1 TRBV7-3 NA TGTGCCAGCAGCCAGAGGGCCTCCCAGGACAATGAGCAGTTCTTC CASSQRASQDNEQFF
NA TRBJ1-1 TRBV29-1 TRBD1 TGCAGCGTTACCGGCGGACAGGGCACTGAAGCTTTCTTT CSVTGGQGTEAFF
once TRBJ2-7 TRBV6-1 TRBD2 TGTGCCAGCGGTCTGACTAGCGGGGCCTACGAGCAGTACTTC CASGLTSGAYEQYF
NA TRBJ2-3 TRBV7-9 TRBD2 TGTGCCAGCAGCCCTAGCGGCTCCACAGATACGCAGTATTTT CASSPSGSTDTQYF
NA TRBJ2-2 TRBV5-1 NA TGCGCCAGCAGCGAGGGGCCGGGAAAGTTTGACACCGGGGAGCTGTTTTTT CASSEGPGKFDTGELFF
once TRBJ2-7 TRBV7-2 TRBD2 TGTGCCAGCAGCGGGACTAGCGGGAACTACGAGCAGTACTTC CASSGTSGNYEQYF
NA TRBJ2-7 TRBV7-9 NA TGTGCCAGCAGCCCGGGACAAACCTACGAGCAGTACTTC CASSPGQTYEQYF